These 14 T cell receptor beta chains originate from one sample sequenced in a study of shared clonotypes between healthy human individuals. Naive-designated CD8 cells lacked CD45RO, were positively enriched for CCR7, and omitted terminally differentiated effector memory CD45RA+ cells. Measured with immunoSEQ multiplex PCR; TCRdb has only the in-frame clones, and not every one. Counted here are hundreds of thousands of clones, roughly 96% occurring once; the ten biggest clones make up approximately 0.2%. The sample taken for sequencing was naive CD8+ T cells sorted from blood. These receptors were collected from a man aged 30 to 45 in good health.

This chain uses TRBV27 with TRBJ1-1; 7 nucleotides match TRBD1. Germline CDR1 is MNHEY and CDR2 is SMNVEV (reference sequence). This CDR3 contains 11 residues. J lost 11 bases, V lost 2 bases, and 2 bases had no gene match. CDR3 bases: TGTGCCAGCAGTTTACAGGGGGTGGCTTTCTTT. This gives the protein CASSLQGVAFF.

This chain links TRBV6-4 with TRBJ2-1, with a weak D call TRBD2 (5 bases). CDR3 length equals 18 residues. CDR1 is MRHNA and CDR2 is SNTAGT in the germline V gene. Between the trimmed V and J ends, which lost 0 bases and 2 bases, there was a span of 17 bases. The CDR3 coding sequence is TGTGCCAGCAGTGACTCAGTTCTCGGGAAGGCCGCCTACAATGAGCAGTTCTTC. Translated, it gives CASSDSVLGKAAYNEQFF.

The chain recombines TRBV6-1 with TRBJ1-1; perhaps TRBD1 as D (5 bases). V was trimmed by 2 bases and J by 8 bases, leaving 12 bases between them. Germline CDR1 and CDR2: MNHNS and SASEGT. This CDR3 spans 13 amino acids. The CDR3 here is CASSELRGWEAFF. DNA of the CDR3: TGTGCCAGCAGTGAATTAAGGGGATGGGAAGCTTTCTTT.

This chain links TRBV19 with TRBJ1-5; 8 nucleotides line up with TRBD1. With 6 bases clipped from V and 3 bases from J, the junction kept 7 bases outside the gene matches. The germline CDR1 and CDR2 sequences are LNHDA and SQIVND (reference sequence). The CDR3 runs 15 residues. The CDR3 sequence: CASRPGGLANQPQHF. CDR3 in DNA: TGTGCCAGTAGGCCAGGGGGCTTGGCCAATCAGCCCCAGCATTTT.

The chain links TRBV28 to TRBJ1-2; 9 nucleotides line up with TRBD1. This CDR3 comprises 14 residues. Germline V CDR1 and CDR2: MDHEN, SYDVKM. Germline trimming cut 5 bases from V and 7 bases from J; bases unmatched to any gene: 8. The CDR3 is CASSMGTGTSGYTF. The DNA for the CDR3 is TGTGCCAGCAGTATGGGGACAGGGACGAGTGGCTACACCTTC.

The DNA of the CDR3 is TGTGCCAGTAAGGCAGGTACGGGTGTCAATGAGCAGTTCTTC. Protein: CASKAGTGVNEQFF. The J gene is TRBJ2-1, the V gene TRBV19; D not certain. CDR3 length: 14 amino acids. CDR1 and CDR2 from the germline V gene are LNHDA and SQIVND (reference sequence). The germline V and J ends were trimmed by 7 bases and 6 bases, with 16 bases remaining between them.

The chain employs TRBV6-1 and TRBJ2-7; a weak D match, TRBD1 (6 bases). The germline gives CDR1 MNHNS, CDR2 SASEGT. V lost 2 bases to trimming and J lost 5 bases, with 16 bases between them. The CDR3 runs to 15 residues. Here the CDR3 DNA reads TGTGCCAGCAGTGAAACTGTACAGGGAATACACGAGCAGTACTTC. This translates into CASSETVQGIHEQYF.

The rearrangement uses TRBV7-9 and TRBJ1-3; D not resolved. This CDR3 is 16 amino acids long. V lost 5 bases and J 2 bases, leaving 16 bases between the germline ends. CDR1 is SEHNR and CDR2 is FQNEAQ in the germline V gene (reference sequence). The CDR3 here is CASSEAGLITGNTIYF. The CDR3 region has the DNA TGTGCCAGCAGCGAGGCAGGTTTAATTACTGGAAACACCATATATTTT.

The chain has TRBV7-9 and TRBJ1-3; the D gene is possibly TRBD1 (5 bases). V lost 2 bases to trimming and J lost 0 bases, with 17 bases between them. Germline loops: CDR1 SEHNR, CDR2 FQNEAQ (reference sequence). The CDR3 runs to 18 residues. CDR3 bases: TGTGCCAGCAGCTTATTAGGTTGGCAGGGCGTCTCTGGAAACACCATATATTTT. It translates to CASSLLGWQGVSGNTIYF.

The genes are TRBV29-1 and TRBJ2-1; 9 positions match TRBD2. Losses at the gene ends were 4 bases for V and 6 bases for J; bases not matched to a gene: 7. The length of the CDR3 is 14 residues. Germline V gene lookup returns CDR1 SQVTM and CDR2 ANQGSEA. The CDR3 here is CSVVGTSHLNEQFF. The CDR3 nucleotides are TGCAGCGTTGTTGGGACTAGCCACCTCAATGAGCAGTTCTTC.

The chain employs TRBV5-8 and TRBJ2-7; possible D gene TRBD2, 5 bases. Germline loops: CDR1 SGHTS, CDR2 YDEGEE. The V end was cut by 3 bases, the J end by 5 bases, with 12 bases between. This CDR3 has 13 residues. The CDR3: CASSYGPSNEQYF. The CDR3 nucleotides are TGTGCCAGCAGCTATGGACCTAGCAACGAGCAGTACTTC. Full variable domain (outside the CDR3, taken from reference TRBV5-8 and TRBJ2-7): EAGVTQSPTHLIKTRGQQATLRCSPISGHTSVYWYQQALGLGLQFLLWYDEGEERNRGNFPPRFSGRQFPNYSSELNVNALELEDSALYLCASSYGPSNEQYFGPGTRLTVT.

This sequence joins TRBV9 and TRBJ2-1; 11 bases fit TRBD2. The germline CDR1 and CDR2 sequences are SGDLS and YYNGEE. CDR3 length: 14 amino acids. V gave up 3 bases and J gave up 8 bases; unmatched junction bases: 4. The CDR3 DNA reads TGTGCCAGCAGCGGTTCTAGCGGGAGGTATGAGCAGTTCTTC. Translating it yields CASSGSSGRYEQFF.

The chain uses TRBV11-2 and TRBJ2-1, with no clear D. The CDR3 has 16 residues. Trimming stripped 5 bases from V and 5 bases from J, with 19 bases between. Germline V gene sequence: CDR1 SGHAT, CDR2 FQNNGV. The CDR3 DNA sequence: TGTGCCAGCAGCCCGATTGGGTTCGACCCCGACAATGAGCAGTTCTTC. Protein sequence: CASSPIGFDPDNEQFF.

The chain employs TRBV27 and TRBJ1-2; 8 nucleotides align to TRBD1. Trimming at V came to 6 bases and at J to 4 bases, leaving 7 bases not matched to a gene. This CDR3 region has 14 residues. Germline-derived CDR1 and CDR2 are MNHEY and SMNVEV (reference sequence). The CDR3 region has the DNA TGTGCCAGCAGGGAGGACAGGGACGCCTATGGCTACACCTTC. Protein: CASREDRDAYGYTF.